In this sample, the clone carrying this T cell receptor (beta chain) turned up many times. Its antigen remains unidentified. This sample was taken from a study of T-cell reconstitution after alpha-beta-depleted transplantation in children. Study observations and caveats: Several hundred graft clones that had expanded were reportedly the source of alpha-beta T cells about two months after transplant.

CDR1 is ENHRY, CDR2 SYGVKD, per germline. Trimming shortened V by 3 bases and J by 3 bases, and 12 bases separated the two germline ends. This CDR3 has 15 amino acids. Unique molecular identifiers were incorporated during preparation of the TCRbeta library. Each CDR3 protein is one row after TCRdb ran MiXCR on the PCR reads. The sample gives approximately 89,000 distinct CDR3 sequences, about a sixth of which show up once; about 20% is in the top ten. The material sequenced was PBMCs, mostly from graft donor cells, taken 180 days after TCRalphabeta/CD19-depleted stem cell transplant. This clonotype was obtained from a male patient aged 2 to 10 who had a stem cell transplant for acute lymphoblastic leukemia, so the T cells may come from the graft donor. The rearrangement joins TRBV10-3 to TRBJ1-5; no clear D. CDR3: CAISESTSTNQPQHF. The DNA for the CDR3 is TGTGCCATCAGTGAATCAACCAGTACCAATCAGCCCCAGCATTTT.